This TCR beta chain was identified in a study of blood T cell repertoires in COVID-19. Background on the study: T cells, B-cell-depleted T cells, or PBMCs provided the cDNA or gDNA that served as material.

The table came from immunoSEQ multiplex PCR; TCRdb's copy has only in-frame clones and leaves some out. The sample lists about 160,000 clones, around 87% occurring once. Per the germline V gene, CDR1 is SNHLY and CDR2 is FYNNEI. Trimming removed 9 bases at V and 10 bases at J, with 13 bases between. The CDR3 is 12 residues long. One Seattle source followed patients from active infection through their disease course. Input material: peripheral blood. The J gene is TRBJ1-6, the V gene TRBV2; weak D call: TRBD1 (6 bases). The clonotype was recovered from a woman aged 65 to 85 with COVID-19, enrolled during active disease. The DNA of the CDR3 is TGTGCCAGTGGGGGCACGACGTCACCCCTCCACTTT. This translates into CASGGTTSPLHF.